This entry is about one T cell receptor (beta chain). The data originate from a study of control samples from healthy donors and cancer patients. Assay: immunoSEQ multiplex PCR; the TCRdb copy retains only in-frame clones and omits some. This table holds 210,000 or so clones, around 93% found once. Germline V gene sequence: CDR1 SGHAT, CDR2 FQNNGV. V lost 0 bases and J 2 bases, leaving 13 bases between the germline ends. This CDR3 is 16 amino acids long. The sample consisted of blood. The chain has TRBV11-2 and TRBJ1-1; D unresolved. The TCR comes from a man aged 30-40 years in good health. In DNA, the CDR3 is TGTGCCAGCAGCTTAGATCTTGGCAGAGTCAACACTGAAGCTTTCTTT. It specifies CASSLDLGRVNTEAFF.